This TCR beta chain appears in the sequencing data of a study of cytomegalovirus exposure and HLA in healthy donors. Study observations and caveats: Highly shared sequence variants in one cluster were likely a sequencing artifact. A previous analysis found most TCR beta V segments productive roughly 90% or roughly 30% of the time.

Germline trimming cut 5 bases from V and 0 bases from J; bases unmatched to any gene: 11. The length of the CDR3 is 17 residues. The germline CDR1 and CDR2 sequences are SGHVS and FNYEAQ. As for this clone: What it binds is unknown.

With 60 Vbeta and 13 Jbeta primers, the PCR was carried out. Profiled with immunoSEQ multiplex PCR; TCRdb holds only in-frame clones, not every one. The data contain a few hundred thousand clones, 70% to 90% of them seen just once; the ten biggest clones take up 2% to 2.5%. J is TRBJ2-3 and V is TRBV7-6; TRBD2 matches 7 bases. Sample: PBMCs. This TCR was recovered from a woman in her thirties or forties in good health and CMV-seropositive. CDR3 nucleotide sequence: TGTGCCAGCAGCCCACCCAGGGCGGGAGCTAGCACAGATACGCAGTATTTT. The encoded protein is CASSPPRAGASTDTQYF.